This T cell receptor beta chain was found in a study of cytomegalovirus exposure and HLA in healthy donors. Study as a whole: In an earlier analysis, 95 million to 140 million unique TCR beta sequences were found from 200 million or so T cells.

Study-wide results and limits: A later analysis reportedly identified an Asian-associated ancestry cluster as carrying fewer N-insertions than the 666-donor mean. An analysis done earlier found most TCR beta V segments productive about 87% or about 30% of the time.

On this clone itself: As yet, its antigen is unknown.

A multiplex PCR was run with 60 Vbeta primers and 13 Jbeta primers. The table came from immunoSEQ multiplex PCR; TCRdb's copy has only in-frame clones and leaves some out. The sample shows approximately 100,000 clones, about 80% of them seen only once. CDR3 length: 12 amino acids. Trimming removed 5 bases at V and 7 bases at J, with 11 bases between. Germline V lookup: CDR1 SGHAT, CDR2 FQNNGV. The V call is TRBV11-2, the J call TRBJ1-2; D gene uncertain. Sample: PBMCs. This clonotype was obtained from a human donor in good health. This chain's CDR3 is CASSPTTVGYTF. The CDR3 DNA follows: TGTGCCAGCAGCCCAACTACCGTTGGCTACACCTTC.